These 28 T cell receptor beta chains came from one sample sequenced in a study of shared clonotypes between healthy human individuals. Naive CD8 cells lacked CD45RO and underwent positive selection for CCR7, leaving out terminally differentiated effector memory CD45RA+ cells. Generated by immunoSEQ multiplex PCR, the TCRdb table keeps only in-frame clones and is missing some. The table includes hundreds of thousands of clones, approximately 96% detected once. The sequenced sample consisted of naive CD8+ T cells sorted from blood. The receptors come from a woman aged 25 to 39 in good health.

This chain uses TRBV4-1 with TRBJ2-7; D unresolved. The germline CDR1 and CDR2 sequences are MGHRA and YSYEKL. The CDR3 loop spans 14 amino acids. The ends were cut back, 1 base at V and 3 bases at J, with 10 bases in the middle. The CDR3 bases are TGCGCCAGCAGCCAAGCCGGACGGTTCTACGAGCAGTACTTC. The encoded protein is CASSQAGRFYEQYF.

The J gene is TRBJ2-5, the V gene TRBV5-4; D may be TRBD2 (5 bases). The ends were cut back, 6 bases at V and 4 bases at J, with 10 bases in the middle. Germline lookup yields CDR1 SGHNT and CDR2 YYREEE (reference sequence). The CDR3 is 12 amino acids. CDR3 protein: CASNGMGETQYF. The CDR3 nucleotides read TGTGCCAGCAACGGGATGGGAGAGACCCAGTACTTC.

The V gene is TRBV6-6, the J gene TRBJ1-2, with TRBD1 matching 9 bases. Germline V gene lookup returns CDR1 MNHNY and CDR2 SVGAGI (reference sequence). This CDR3 has 16 amino acids. V trimming: 3 bases; J trimming: 7 bases; junction bases outside the gene matches: 12. CDR3 nucleotides: TGTGCCAGCAGTTATCGGCGACAGGGGGAGAAAGGTGGCTACACCTTC. Translation: CASSYRRQGEKGGYTF.

The CDR3 bases are TGTGCCAGCAGTGAGCCCAGGGGAGGGAACACTGAAGCTTTCTTT. It yields the protein CASSEPRGGNTEAFF. The J gene is TRBJ1-1, the V gene TRBV6-1, with D possibly being TRBD1 (6 bases). The CDR3 is made up of 15 amino acids. V was pared by 3 bases and J by 1 base, with 12 bases between. The germline V gene has CDR1 MNHNS and CDR2 SASEGT.

The chain carries TRBV6-1 and TRBJ1-4, with unresolved D. The CDR3 is 16 residues long. Germline V CDR1 and CDR2: MNHNS, SASEGT. Trimming removed 4 bases from V and 5 bases from J, with 17 bases in between. The CDR3 sequence: CASSAVARVDNEKLFF. The DNA of the CDR3 is TGTGCCAGCAGTGCCGTTGCAAGGGTTGACAATGAAAAACTGTTTTTT.

The chain's CDR3 is CASSSPRKYYPEKLFF. The CDR3 nucleotides are TGTGCCAGCAGTTCCCCCCGGAAGTATTATCCTGAAAAACTGTTTTTT. The chain employs TRBV28 and TRBJ1-4; unclear D gene. Germline values: CDR1 MDHEN, CDR2 SYDVKM. The CDR3 contains 16 residues. Trimming removed 4 bases from V and 7 bases from J, with 19 bases in between.

The chain combines TRBV28 with TRBJ1-1; 8 bases align to TRBD1. The CDR3 loop spans 13 amino acids. After removal of 3 bases from V and 7 bases from J, the junction contained 4 bases not matched to a gene. Per germline, CDR1 MDHEN and CDR2 SYDVKM. The CDR3, as DNA: TGTGCCAGCAGTTTCTCCGGACAGGGTGAAGCTTTCTTT. It encodes CASSFSGQGEAFF.

The chain carries TRBV2 and TRBJ2-7, with 11 bases matching TRBD2. The CDR3 has 15 amino acids. The germline V gene has CDR1 SNHLY and CDR2 FYNNEI. The V and J ends lost 8 bases and 3 bases, in that order; junction bases with no gene match: 9. The CDR3 protein is CASALLAGEVYEQYF. The DNA of the CDR3 is TGTGCCAGCGCGCTACTAGCGGGAGAAGTCTACGAGCAGTACTTC. Full variable domain (outside the CDR3, taken from reference TRBV2 and TRBJ2-7): EPEVTQTPSHQVTQMGQEVILRCVPISNHLYFYWYRQILGQKVEFLVSFYNNEISEKSEIFDDQFSVERPDGSNFTLKIRSTKLEDSAMYFCASALLAGEVYEQYFGPGTRLTVT.

V and J are TRBV5-4 and TRBJ2-7, with D possibly TRBD1 on 6 matching bases. Germline values: CDR1 SGHNT, CDR2 YYREEE (reference sequence). The length of the CDR3 is 15 residues. With 0 bases removed from V and 5 bases from J, the gap between germline ends came to 15 bases. CDR3 sequence (DNA): TGTGCCAGCAGCTTGGGAGAGGTAGGGGGAGACGAGCAGTACTTC. Translated, it gives CASSLGEVGGDEQYF.

The chain uses TRBV5-6 and TRBJ1-4, with unresolved D. This CDR3 is 15 amino acids long. V was trimmed by 6 bases and J by 7 bases, leaving 19 bases between them. Germline V gene sequence: CDR1 SGHDT, CDR2 YYEEEE. CDR3: CASTTWTELGEKLFF. The CDR3 nucleotides read TGTGCCAGCACCACGTGGACGGAATTAGGTGAAAAACTGTTTTTT.

V gene TRBV28 combines with J gene TRBJ1-2, with no clear D. The V and J ends lost 6 bases and 4 bases respectively, with 12 bases between them. Germline CDR1 and CDR2: MDHEN and SYDVKM. The CDR3 is 13 amino acids. CDR3 coding DNA: TGTGCCAGCAGAGGACTAACTCCCTATGGCTACACCTTC. Translated: CASRGLTPYGYTF.

This chain connects TRBV27 to TRBJ2-7; 9 bases are shared with TRBD1. This CDR3 has 15 residues. In germline, CDR1 is MNHEY, CDR2 SMNVEV (reference sequence). V shed 5 bases, J shed 5 bases, and the junction held 10 bases outside the gene matches. The CDR3 here is CASSPRDRVPHEQYF. The CDR3, as DNA: TGTGCCAGCAGTCCCCGGGACAGGGTACCCCACGAGCAGTACTTC.

The chain uses TRBV27 and TRBJ2-7, with 9 nucleotides matching TRBD2. The CDR3 loop spans 14 amino acids. Germline V CDR1 and CDR2: MNHEY, SMNVEV (reference sequence). With 5 bases clipped from V and 5 bases from J, the junction kept 7 bases outside the gene matches. The CDR3 loop is CASSTLAGFHEQYF. The CDR3 coding sequence is TGTGCCAGCAGTACCCTAGCGGGATTTCACGAGCAGTACTTC.

The V gene is TRBV4-2, the J gene TRBJ1-1; the D is unclear. The CDR3 covers 17 residues. The V end was cut by 3 bases, the J end by 0 bases, with 17 bases between. Germline lookup yields CDR1 LGHNA and CDR2 YNFKEQ. The CDR3 DNA reads as TGTGCCAGCAGCCAGGACGTAGACGGAAGTTTGAACACTGAAGCTTTCTTT. It encodes CASSQDVDGSLNTEAFF.

The V gene is TRBV7-9, the J gene TRBJ2-3; TRBD2 agrees at 8 bases. Losses at the gene ends were 3 bases for V and 3 bases for J; bases not matched to a gene: 5. The CDR3 extends over 15 amino acids. Germline lookup yields CDR1 SEHNR and CDR2 FQNEAQ (reference sequence). Here the CDR3 reads CASSFILAGTDTQYF. As DNA, the CDR3 is TGTGCCAGCAGCTTTATTCTAGCGGGTACAGATACGCAGTATTTT. The variable domain in full, completed from reference TRBV7-9 and TRBJ2-3, reads DTGVSQNPRHKITKRGQNVTFRCDPISEHNRLYWYRQTLGQGPEFLTYFQNEAQLEKSRLLSDRFSAERPKGSFSTLEIQRTEQGDSAMYLCASSFILAGTDTQYFGPGTRLTVL.

This chain joins TRBV7-2 and TRBJ1-1; maybe TRBD1 (6 bases). The CDR3 runs 15 residues. CDR1 and CDR2 from the germline V gene are SGHTA and FQGNSA. V lost 2 bases to trimming and J lost 1 base, with 11 bases between them. The CDR3 loop is CASSLLETGNTEAFF. In DNA, the CDR3 is TGTGCCAGCAGCTTACTCGAGACAGGGAACACTGAAGCTTTCTTT.

The chain joins TRBV28 to TRBJ2-1, with 12 bases aligning to TRBD2. Losses at the gene ends were 4 bases for V and 7 bases for J; bases not matched to a gene: 2. This CDR3 has 14 residues. Germline CDR1 MDHEN, CDR2 SYDVKM. The CDR3 is CASSSGLAGNEQFF. CDR3 in DNA: TGTGCCAGCAGTTCCGGACTAGCGGGAAATGAGCAGTTCTTC.

The chain employs TRBV5-1 and TRBJ2-7; D might be TRBD2 (5 bases). V lost 1 base and J lost 3, with 8 bases in between. This CDR3 spans 13 amino acids. CDR1 is SGHRS, CDR2 YFSETQ, per germline. The CDR3 region has the DNA TGCGCCAGCAGCTTGAACGGGGACTACGAGCAGTACTTC. The encoded protein is CASSLNGDYEQYF.

This rearrangement joins TRBV5-1 to TRBJ2-1; D not certain. Germline CDR1 reads SGHRS; CDR2 reads YFSETQ. V lost 4 bases and J lost 8, with 10 bases in between. The CDR3 spans 12 residues. Written as DNA, the CDR3 is TGCGCCAGCAGCGGAGCTACCGATGAGCAGTTCTTC. It codes for CASSGATDEQFF.

This chain links TRBV10-2 with TRBJ2-7, with TRBD1 matching over 7 bases. Trimming at V came to 5 bases and at J to 6 bases, leaving 4 bases not matched to a gene. CDR1 is WSHSY, CDR2 SAAADI, per germline. This CDR3 has 12 amino acids. CDR3: CASSKGASEQYF. CDR3 bases: TGCGCCAGCAGTAAGGGGGCTAGCGAGCAGTACTTC.

The chain links TRBV27 to TRBJ1-1; D not resolved. CDR3 size: 15 residues. The germline gives CDR1 MNHEY, CDR2 SMNVEV (reference sequence). Trimming left V 5 bases short and J 0 bases short, with 13 bases between. The CDR3 loop is CASSPQWLVNTEAFF. CDR3 nucleotides: TGTGCCAGCAGTCCTCAGTGGTTGGTGAACACTGAAGCTTTCTTT.

The chain has TRBV6-5 and TRBJ1-2; 7 bases agree with TRBD1. With 6 bases clipped from V and 0 bases from J, the junction kept 7 bases outside the gene matches. The V gene's germline CDR1 is MNHEY and CDR2 SVGAGI. CDR3 size: 15 residues. In DNA, the CDR3 is TGTGCCAGCAGCCAGGGACAGTTAGCTAACTATGGCTACACCTTC. Translation: CASSQGQLANYGYTF.

The J gene is TRBJ2-7, the V gene TRBV28, with TRBD1 as a possible D gene (6 bases). The CDR3 runs 14 residues. Germline loops: CDR1 MDHEN, CDR2 SYDVKM. V lost 6 bases to trimming and J lost 0 bases, with 12 bases between them. The CDR3 loop reads CASSRDTFSYEQYF. CDR3 in DNA: TGTGCCAGCAGCCGGGACACTTTCTCCTACGAGCAGTACTTC.

This chain joins TRBV12-1 and TRBJ1-5; the table's D call, TRBD1, has no DNA check behind it. TRBV12-1 is flagged as a pseudogene. The CDR3 covers 11 residues. The CDR3 DNA is TGTGCCAGCAGCCAGGACAGGGCTCCGAATTTT. Translated: CASSQDRAPNF.

This clone was seen just once. The chain employs TRBV7-2 and TRBJ2-1; 7 bases match TRBD2. The CDR3 runs to 18 residues. Germline V gene lookup returns CDR1 SGHTA and CDR2 FQGNSA. J was trimmed by 10 bases and V by 2 bases; bases with no gene match: 20. The CDR3 is CASSLWVVRREFIKEQFF. The CDR3 DNA reads as TGTGCCAGCAGCTTATGGGTGGTTCGGCGGGAGTTTATAAAAGAGCAGTTCTTC.

The chain couples TRBV28 to TRBJ2-7, with D possibly being TRBD2 (7 bases). The germline V and J ends were trimmed by 4 bases and 6 bases, with 13 bases remaining between them. The CDR3 runs to 13 residues. The germline gives CDR1 MDHEN, CDR2 SYDVKM. This CDR3 is CASSYRGGSEQYF. CDR3 coding DNA: TGTGCCAGCAGTTATAGGGGGGGTTCCGAGCAGTACTTC.

This sequence joins TRBV5-4 and TRBJ2-5, with a possible D match to TRBD2 (5 bases). Trimming cost V 4 bases and J 3 bases, with 13 bases left between them. Germline loops: CDR1 SGHNT, CDR2 YYREEE (reference sequence). The CDR3 sequence is 14 residues long. The CDR3 loop reads CASSGPSGEETQYF. In DNA form, the CDR3 reads TGTGCCAGCAGCGGACCGAGCGGAGAAGAGACCCAGTACTTC.

The chain links TRBV7-9 to TRBJ1-1; TRBD1 matches at 8 bases. The CDR3 spans 15 residues. Trimming took 5 bases from V and 1 from J; bases not matched to a gene: 6. Germline V lookup: CDR1 SEHNR, CDR2 FQNEAQ (reference sequence). The CDR3 protein is CASSPPGGSNTEAFF. The DNA for the CDR3 is TGTGCCAGCAGCCCACCAGGGGGCTCGAACACTGAAGCTTTCTTT.